The 9 T cell receptor beta chains below were found in one sample sequenced in a study of blood T cell repertoires in COVID-19. The repertoire was sequenced with immunoSEQ multiplex PCR; TCRdb's copy has only in-frame clones and lacks some. The profile shows 26,000 or so clones, around 92% of them singletons. Sequenced: peripheral blood. The receptor source for this set is a human donor in a cohort sampled during active COVID-19.

The rearrangement joins TRBV28 to TRBJ2-2; 13 nucleotides align to TRBD2. V trimming: 3 bases; J trimming: 0 bases; junction bases outside the gene matches: 4. The CDR3 has 18 amino acids. Germline V gives CDR1 MDHEN, CDR2 SYDVKM. The CDR3 is CASSFGLAGAPNTGELFF. CDR3 sequence (DNA): TGTGCCAGCAGTTTTGGACTAGCGGGAGCCCCGAACACCGGGGAGCTGTTTTTT. Together with reference TRBV28 and TRBJ2-2, the CDR3 gives the full variable domain: DVKVTQSSRYLVKRTGEKVFLECVQDMDHENMFWYRQDPGLGLRLIYFSYDVKMKEKGDIPEGYSVSREKKERFSLILESASTNQTSMYLCASSFGLAGAPNTGELFFGEGSRLTVL.

The rearrangement links TRBV10-1 to TRBJ2-7; unclear D gene. The germline gives CDR1 WNHNN, CDR2 SYGVQD (reference sequence). The V end lost 0 bases, the J end lost 0 bases, and 12 bases lay between the germline ends. The CDR3 runs to 16 residues. CDR3 loop: CASSESQTSLSYEQYF. CDR3 nucleotides: TGCGCCAGCAGTGAGTCCCAAACGAGCCTCTCCTACGAGCAGTACTTC.

The genes are TRBV30 and TRBJ2-7; 7 nucleotides match TRBD2. The CDR3 length is 14 residues. The germline gives CDR1 GTSNPN, CDR2 SVGIG (reference sequence). J was trimmed by 2 bases and V by 1 base; bases with no gene match: 5. In nucleotides, the CDR3 is TGTGCCTGGAGTGCCGCTAGCGGTGCCTACGAGCAGTACTTC. The encoded protein is CAWSAASGAYEQYF.

The chain recombines TRBV10-1 with TRBJ2-1, with 8 bases aligning to TRBD2. CDR3 length: 15 amino acids. J gave up 0 bases and V 5 bases, and 3 bases lay outside the gene matches. The germline V gene encodes CDR1 WNHNN and CDR2 SYGVQD (reference sequence). CDR3 residues: CASSLAGSSYNEQFF. CDR3 in DNA: TGCGCCAGCAGTTTAGCGGGGAGCTCCTACAATGAGCAGTTCTTC.

The chain recombines TRBV4-2 with TRBJ2-7; 8 bases map to TRBD2. The CDR3 covers 17 residues. Unmatched junction bases numbered 9, after V lost 0 bases and J lost 2 bases. Per the germline V gene, CDR1 is LGHNA and CDR2 is YNFKEQ. The CDR3 sequence: CASSQDFRGGSAYEQYF. The CDR3 DNA follows: TGTGCCAGCAGCCAAGATTTTCGCGGGGGGAGCGCCTACGAGCAGTACTTC.

The V call is TRBV10-3, the J call TRBJ2-7, with 8 positions matching TRBD1. Per germline, CDR1 ENHRY and CDR2 SYGVKD. The trim removed 4 bases at V and 3 bases at J, leaving 5 bases unmatched. The CDR3 sequence is 14 residues long. The CDR3 DNA is TGTGCCATCAGTGGCCTTACAGGGGGCTACGAGCAGTACTTC. It encodes CAISGLTGGYEQYF.

V and J are TRBV18 and TRBJ1-1; no clear D. The germline gives CDR1 KGHSH, CDR2 LQKENI. V lost 2 bases and J 3 bases, leaving 7 bases between the germline ends. CDR3 length: 13 amino acids. CDR3 region: CASSPNSDTEAFF. CDR3 in DNA: TGTGCCAGCTCACCAAACTCCGACACTGAAGCTTTCTTT.

This clone was observed once. The chain carries TRBV24-1 and TRBJ2-3; possible D gene TRBD1, 5 bases. The germline gives CDR1 KGHDR, CDR2 SFDVKD. Trimming removed 3 bases at V and 1 base at J, with 13 bases between. This CDR3 contains 16 residues. The CDR3 reads CATSDVERRGTDTQYF. The CDR3 DNA is TGTGCCACCAGTGATGTGGAGCGCAGGGGCACAGATACGCAGTATTTT.

The V call is TRBV13, the J call TRBJ1-5; D possibly corresponds to TRBD1 (6 bases). V lost 4 bases, J lost 4 bases, and 8 bases lay in between. The germline gives CDR1 PRHDT, CDR2 FYEKMQ (reference sequence). The length of the CDR3 is 13 residues. CDR3 nucleotides: TGTGCCAGCAGCTCCGACAGGAATCAGCCCCAGCATTTT. Amino acid sequence: CASSSDRNQPQHF.